The rows below give T cell receptor beta chains drawn from one sample of a study of CD8 T cells in Susac syndrome. Each CDR3 protein gets one entry after TCRdb re-called the immunoSEQ multiplex PCR reads with MiXCR. In the table there are 150,000 to 180,000 distinct CDR3 sequences, roughly 95% of which are singletons. Material: CD4+ T cells from PBMCs. The receptors derive from a human donor with Susac syndrome. Both conserved end residues are part of each CDR3. A D gene is named only where the DNA matches it firmly. Rows may omit the clone size; those that give it use once, few, many or a size class.

CDR3 protein,CDR3 DNA,J gene,D gene,V gene,clone size
CASSGQGDFHQYF,TGTGCCAGCTCCGGACAGGGGGACTTTCACCAGTACTTC,TRBJ2-5,TRBD1,TRBV19,NA
CASSQDPAGLPNNEQFF,TGTGCCAGCAGCCAAGATCCCGCGGGACTACCCAACAATGAGCAGTTCTTC,TRBJ2-1,TRBD2,TRBV3-1,NA
CASSSQGRGNQPQHF,TGTGCCAGCAGTTCCCAGGGTAGGGGAAATCAGCCCCAGCATTTT,TRBJ1-5,NA,TRBV12-3/TRBV12-4,once
CASSPEGAGNTIYF,TGTGCCAGCAGCCCTGAGGGGGCTGGAAACACCATATATTTT,TRBJ1-3,NA,TRBV12-3/TRBV12-4,NA
CASSNRTVEQYF,TGTGCCAGCAGCAACCGGACAGTCGAGCAGTACTTC,TRBJ2-7,NA,TRBV21-1,NA
CSARTGWAEAFF,TGCAGTGCAAGGACAGGGTGGGCTGAAGCTTTCTTT,TRBJ1-1,TRBD1,TRBV20-1,NA
CSVRGQLSYEQYF,TGCAGCGTTCGGGGACAGCTTTCCTACGAGCAGTACTTC,TRBJ2-7,TRBD1,TRBV29-1,NA
CASSLLGNSGANVLTF,TGTGCCAGCAGCTTACTGGGGAACTCTGGGGCCAACGTCCTGACTTTC,TRBJ2-6,NA,TRBV5-6,NA
CASSSQTNTEAFF,TGTGCCAGCAGCTCTCAGACGAACACTGAAGCTTTCTTT,TRBJ1-1,NA,TRBV11-3,few
CAITGQTNTEAFF,TGTGCCATCACTGGACAGACGAACACTGAAGCTTTCTTT,TRBJ1-1,NA,TRBV10-3,NA
CASSVAGRTYEQYF,TGTGCCAGCAGCGTAGCGGGCAGGACATACGAGCAGTACTTC,TRBJ2-7,NA,TRBV9,NA